These 28 T cell receptor beta chains came from one sample sequenced in a study of T cell responses to AZD1222 COVID-19 vaccine. Assay used: immunoSEQ multiplex PCR; TCRdb lists only in-frame clones, some missing. The table shows 100,000 to 150,000 clones, with under 90% occurring only once. The material sequenced was peripheral blood, taken on day 0 of AZD1222 vaccination. All receptors derive from an adult in good health.

The chain carries TRBV12-3 or TRBV12-4 and TRBJ2-7, with D tentatively TRBD2 (5 bases). V dropped 7 bases and J dropped 1 base, with 11 bases sitting between them. The CDR3 is 13 residues long. Here the CDR3 reads CASIPGISYEQYF. The CDR3 nucleotides are TGTGCCAGCATTCCCGGGATTTCCTACGAGCAGTACTTC.

The J gene is TRBJ1-1, the V gene TRBV12-3 or TRBV12-4; D is undetermined. CDR3 size: 13 residues. Deletions cut 2 bases from V and 4 bases from J, with 8 bases between. The CDR3 reads CASSLPFGTEAFF. The CDR3 DNA reads TGTGCCAGCAGTTTACCTTTTGGCACTGAAGCTTTCTTT.

This clone was counted between two and nine times. The V gene is TRBV18, the J gene TRBJ1-5, with D possibly TRBD1 on 5 matching bases. CDR3 length: 14 residues. Trimming cost V 5 bases and J 0 bases, with 8 bases left between them. Germline CDR1 is KGHSH and CDR2 is LQKENI. The CDR3 DNA is TGTGCCAGCTCAACAGGATTTAGCAATCAGCCCCAGCATTTT. This sequence encodes CASSTGFSNQPQHF.

This rearrangement joins TRBV5-5 to TRBJ1-2; 7 bases map to TRBD1. CDR3 length equals 15 residues. Germline V gene sequence: CDR1 SGHKS, CDR2 YYEKEE (reference sequence). V lost 4 bases to trimming and J lost 4 bases; unmatched junction nucleotides: 10. The CDR3 here is CASSGGQARGYGYTF. The CDR3 DNA reads as TGTGCCAGCAGCGGTGGACAGGCCCGGGGCTATGGCTACACCTTC.

V usage is TRBV5-1 and J usage is TRBJ1-3; D may be TRBD1 (6 bases). V lost 4 bases to trimming and J lost 2 bases, with 13 bases between them. The CDR3 has 15 amino acids. Germline V gene data show CDR1 as SGHRS and CDR2 as YFSETQ. The CDR3 region has the DNA TGCGCCAGCAGCACAGGGACCAACACTGGAAACACCATATATTTT. Amino acids: CASSTGTNTGNTIYF.

V is TRBV27 and J is TRBJ2-3; D is perhaps TRBD2 (5 bases). This CDR3 has 14 residues. Trimming left V 6 bases short and J 2 bases short, with 12 bases between. The germline gives CDR1 MNHEY, CDR2 SMNVEV (reference sequence). In DNA form, the CDR3 reads TGTGCCAGCAGCCGGATGACTACCACAGATACGCAGTATTTT. Translated, it gives CASSRMTTTDTQYF.

This rearrangement joins TRBV25-1 to TRBJ1-4; 7 nucleotides agree with TRBD1. The CDR3 is made up of 15 amino acids. CDR1 is MGHDK and CDR2 is SYGVNS in the germline V gene. J was trimmed by 4 bases and V by 2 bases; bases with no gene match: 4. The DNA for the CDR3 is TGTGCCAGCAGTGAAACGACAGGGATTAATGAAAAACTGTTTTTT. The encoded protein is CASSETTGINEKLFF.

The CDR3 here is CASSTAHLDEQFF. As DNA, the CDR3 is TGCGCCAGCAGCACGGCACACCTCGATGAGCAGTTCTTC. The chain links TRBV5-1 to TRBJ2-1; no definite D call. The CDR3 sequence is 13 residues long. Trimming left V 4 bases short and J 8 bases short, with 13 bases between. Looked up from germline, CDR1 is SGHRS and CDR2 is YFSETQ.

CDR3 region: CASSRTSGTGQFF. CDR3 coding DNA: TGTGCCAGCAGCCGAACTAGCGGTACTGGGCAGTTCTTC. The chain carries TRBV9 and TRBJ2-1; 8 bases map to TRBD2. Trimming removed 4 bases from V and 12 bases from J; junction bases left unmatched: 9. Germline assignment: CDR1 SGDLS and CDR2 YYNGEE. The CDR3 runs 13 residues.

This clone was found once. Other DNA sequences of this sample code for an identical CDR3. This chain connects TRBV6-5 to TRBJ2-7; maybe TRBD1 (6 bases). V was pared by 4 bases and J by 3 bases, with 13 bases between. This CDR3 contains 14 residues. CDR1 and CDR2 (germline): MNHEY, SVGAGI. The CDR3 protein is CASSSPGQIYEQYF. The CDR3 bases are TGTGCCAGCAGTTCCCCGGGACAAATCTACGAGCAGTACTTC.

This sequence joins TRBV28 and TRBJ1-4; D is perhaps TRBD1 (5 bases). V gave up 2 bases and J gave up 7 bases, with 11 bases separating them. The CDR3 loop spans 14 amino acids. The germline gives CDR1 MDHEN, CDR2 SYDVKM. The CDR3 spells CASSLGGIGEKLFF. Here the CDR3 DNA reads TGTGCCAGCAGTTTAGGGGGGATAGGTGAAAAACTGTTTTTT. The full variable domain, with the rest looked up from reference TRBV28 and TRBJ1-4, is DVKVTQSSRYLVKRTGEKVFLECVQDMDHENMFWYRQDPGLGLRLIYFSYDVKMKEKGDIPEGYSVSREKKERFSLILESASTNQTSMYLCASSLGGIGEKLFFGSGTQLSVL.

The rearrangement links TRBV5-5 to TRBJ2-2; D is undetermined. V was trimmed by 0 bases and J by 4 bases, leaving 4 bases between them. Germline V gene data show CDR1 as SGHKS and CDR2 as YYEKEE (reference sequence). This CDR3 comprises 13 residues. CDR3 nucleotide sequence: TGTGCCAGCAGCTTGGACCGCACCGGGGAGCTGTTTTTT. This gives the protein CASSLDRTGELFF.

The chain combines TRBV6-2 or TRBV6-3 with TRBJ1-3; TRBD1 might be the D (5 bases). The CDR3 extends over 14 amino acids. Per germline, CDR1 MNHEY and CDR2 SVGEGT. Trimming shortened V by 2 bases and J by 6 bases, and 11 bases separated the two germline ends. The CDR3 nucleotides are TGTGCCAGCAGTTACGGCCAGGGAATAAACACCATATATTTT. Amino acid sequence: CASSYGQGINTIYF.

The chain has TRBV19 and TRBJ1-1; 11 nucleotides line up with TRBD1. There are 15 residues in the CDR3. Losses at the gene ends were 7 bases for V and 6 bases for J; bases not matched to a gene: 10. Germline CDR1 is LNHDA and CDR2 is SQIVND (reference sequence). CDR3 DNA: TGTGCCAGTATCCCCGGGACAGGGGGTTCCGCTGAAGCTTTCTTT. It yields the protein CASIPGTGGSAEAFF.

This clone was counted once. The rearrangement joins TRBV6-1 to TRBJ2-3, with TRBD2 as a possible D gene (6 bases). Looked up from germline, CDR1 is MNHNS and CDR2 is SASEGT. This CDR3 is built from 15 residues. V gave up 2 bases and J gave up 0 bases, with 9 bases separating them. The CDR3 protein is CASSERERSTDTQYF. The CDR3 nucleotides read TGTGCCAGCAGTGAACGGGAGCGTAGCACAGATACGCAGTATTTT.

This clone was observed once. This rearrangement joins TRBV6-5 to TRBJ1-2, with D possibly being TRBD1 (5 bases). Germline lookup yields CDR1 MNHEY and CDR2 SVGAGI. This CDR3 contains 16 residues. V was pared by 0 bases and J by 3 bases, with 14 bases between. CDR3 bases: TGTGCCAGCAGTTACTCACCTGGGCTAGGGGACTATGGCTACACCTTC. This encodes CASSYSPGLGDYGYTF.

V is TRBV4-3 and J is TRBJ2-5; 10 positions agree with TRBD2. The V gene end was trimmed by 1 base and the J gene end by 5 bases; junction bases not matched to a gene: 7. The CDR3 contains 16 residues. Germline CDR1 is LGHNA and CDR2 is YSLEER. In DNA form, the CDR3 reads TGCGCCAGCAGCCAAGGGGCGCTAGCGGGAGTTGAGACCCAGTACTTC. Translating it yields CASSQGALAGVETQYF.

This clone was seen a handful of times. The J gene is TRBJ2-3, the V gene TRBV18; 13 bases line up with TRBD2. V shed 3 bases and J 5 bases; nucleotides not matched to a gene: 5. Germline V gene sequence: CDR1 KGHSH, CDR2 LQKENI. The CDR3 runs 16 residues. CDR3 loop: CASSPALAGGKDTQYF. The CDR3 region has the DNA TGTGCCAGCTCACCCGCACTAGCGGGAGGGAAAGATACGCAGTATTTT.

CDR3 residues: CASGPSGTYEQYF. Here the CDR3 DNA reads TGTGCCAGCGGCCCTAGCGGGACCTACGAGCAGTACTTC. This chain uses TRBV2 with TRBJ2-7; the match to TRBD2 covers 9 bases. Germline V gives CDR1 SNHLY, CDR2 FYNNEI. Unmatched junction bases numbered 4, after V lost 8 bases and J lost 2 bases. The CDR3 extends over 13 amino acids.

This clone appeared a single time. The V and J genes are TRBV18 and TRBJ2-1; D not resolved. V was cut by 3 bases and J by 0 bases, with 9 bases left in between. The CDR3 totals 15 residues. Germline assignment: CDR1 KGHSH and CDR2 LQKENI. The CDR3 nucleotides read TGTGCCAGCTCACCCCAAGGTGGCTCCTACAATGAGCAGTTCTTC. Translated, it gives CASSPQGGSYNEQFF.

The rearrangement uses TRBV2 and TRBJ2-1; a possible D gene is TRBD2 (5 bases). V lost 6 bases, J lost 0 bases, and 9 bases lay in between. The CDR3 spans 14 residues. CDR1 is SNHLY, CDR2 FYNNEI, per germline. Written as DNA, the CDR3 is TGTGCCAGCAGAAAAGGGAGCTCCTACAATGAGCAGTTCTTC. Amino acid sequence: CASRKGSSYNEQFF.

This chain links TRBV19 with TRBJ1-5, with D maybe TRBD1 (5 bases). Germline V lookup: CDR1 LNHDA, CDR2 SQIVND (reference sequence). The CDR3 is 13 residues long. The V and J ends lost 5 bases and 5 bases respectively, with 10 bases between them. CDR3 amino acids: CASSPQGDQPQHF. CDR3 sequence (DNA): TGTGCCAGTAGTCCTCAAGGGGATCAGCCCCAGCATTTT.

V is TRBV4-1 and J is TRBJ2-5, with TRBD2 identical over 7 bases. CDR1 and CDR2 from the germline V gene are MGHRA and YSYEKL. The length of the CDR3 is 14 residues. Trimming at V came to 0 bases and at J to 9 bases, leaving 7 bases not matched to a gene. In nucleotides, the CDR3 is TGCGCCAGCAGCCAAGATTTTAACCGGGAGGCCCAGTACTTC. This sequence encodes CASSQDFNREAQYF.

This CDR3 is CSVLGGSTYEQYF. CDR3 nucleotides: TGCAGCGTCCTCGGGGGTTCTACCTACGAGCAGTACTTC. The chain has TRBV29-1 and TRBJ2-7; D may be TRBD2 (6 bases). The V end lost 6 bases, the J end lost 2 bases, and 14 bases lay between the germline ends. The CDR3 contains 13 residues. CDR1 and CDR2 from the germline V gene are SQVTM and ANQGSEA.

The chain joins TRBV27 to TRBJ1-2; no reliable D call. Trimming removed 3 bases from V and 4 bases from J, with 9 bases in between. Germline V gene sequence: CDR1 MNHEY, CDR2 SMNVEV (reference sequence). The CDR3 consists of 13 residues. CDR3 sequence reads: CASSFEIPYGYTF. The CDR3 DNA reads TGTGCCAGCAGTTTCGAGATTCCCTATGGCTACACCTTC.

The V call is TRBV5-1, the J call TRBJ2-7; D uncertain. V lost 4 bases, J lost 3 bases, and 20 bases lay in between. The germline V gene has CDR1 SGHRS and CDR2 YFSETQ. The CDR3 extends over 16 amino acids. CDR3 residues: CASSAERRFKGYEQYF. In nucleotides, the CDR3 is TGCGCCAGCAGCGCCGAGAGACGGTTCAAAGGCTACGAGCAGTACTTC.

Notes on this clone: One end of the junction is discordant with germline, which a read error may explain. V and J are TRBV6-1 and TRBJ1-2; TRBD1 might be the D (5 bases). Germline assignment: CDR1 MNHNS and CDR2 SASEGT. The CDR3 sequence is 13 residues long. CDR3 nucleotides: TGTGCCAGCACTGAATGGGCAGGGAATGGCTACACCTTC. It yields the protein CASTEWAGNGYTF.

V is TRBV5-1 and J is TRBJ2-2, with 8 bases matching TRBD1. After removal of 3 bases from V and 4 bases from J, the junction contained 5 bases not matched to a gene. Germline CDR1 reads SGHRS; CDR2 reads YFSETQ. This CDR3 spans 15 amino acids. The CDR3 sequence: CASSSGQVSTGELFF. The CDR3, as DNA: TGCGCCAGCAGCTCGGGACAGGTTTCCACCGGGGAGCTGTTTTTT.